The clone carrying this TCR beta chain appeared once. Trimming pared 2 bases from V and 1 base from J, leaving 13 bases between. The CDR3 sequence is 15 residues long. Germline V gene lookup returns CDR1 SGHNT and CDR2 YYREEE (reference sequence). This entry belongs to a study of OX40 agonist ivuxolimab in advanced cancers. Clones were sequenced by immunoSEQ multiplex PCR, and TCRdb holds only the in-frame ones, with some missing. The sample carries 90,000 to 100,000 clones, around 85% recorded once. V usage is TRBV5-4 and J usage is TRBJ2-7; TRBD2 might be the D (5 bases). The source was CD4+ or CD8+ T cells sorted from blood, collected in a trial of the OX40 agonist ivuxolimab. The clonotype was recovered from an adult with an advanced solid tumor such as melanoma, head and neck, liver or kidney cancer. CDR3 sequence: CASSFGLSESYEQYF. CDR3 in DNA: TGTGCCAGCAGCTTCGGACTGAGCGAGTCCTACGAGCAGTACTTC.